Described below is a single T cell receptor (beta chain) sequence and its context. What antigen it recognizes has not been identified. There are no base qualities to consult, and no much larger clone falls within one base. The receptor library was made with the immunoSEQ multiplex PCR assay. TCRdb provides this immuneACCESS table in a form limited to in-frame rearrangements. Some clones are lacking; in checked studies, under half of them reflect an unresolved V gene, and why the rest are absent is not known. In this sample the table shows roughly 160,000 clones, around 90% of which occur a single time. The ten largest clones capture nearly 5% of the sample. From the germline V gene, CDR1 is SGHTA and CDR2 is FQGNSA. V is cut by 1 base and J by 2 bases, and the space between the germline ends is 6 bases. Counted from cysteine to phenylalanine, this CDR3 has 14 amino acids. Only the CDR3 DNA is retained, 42 bases long and in frame from the first base.

This sample stems from a study of control samples from healthy donors and cancer patients (dated by TCRdb to 2019 to 2021). The sequencing input was blood. The chain employs TRBV7-2 and TRBJ1-3, with TRBD1 perhaps the D gene, on 5 matching bases. The origin of this receptor is a woman aged 30 to 39 in good health. Read as DNA, the sequence is TGTGCCAGCAGCTTAGGCAGGGCTGGAAACACCATATATTTT. Its amino acids are CASSLGRAGNTIYF.